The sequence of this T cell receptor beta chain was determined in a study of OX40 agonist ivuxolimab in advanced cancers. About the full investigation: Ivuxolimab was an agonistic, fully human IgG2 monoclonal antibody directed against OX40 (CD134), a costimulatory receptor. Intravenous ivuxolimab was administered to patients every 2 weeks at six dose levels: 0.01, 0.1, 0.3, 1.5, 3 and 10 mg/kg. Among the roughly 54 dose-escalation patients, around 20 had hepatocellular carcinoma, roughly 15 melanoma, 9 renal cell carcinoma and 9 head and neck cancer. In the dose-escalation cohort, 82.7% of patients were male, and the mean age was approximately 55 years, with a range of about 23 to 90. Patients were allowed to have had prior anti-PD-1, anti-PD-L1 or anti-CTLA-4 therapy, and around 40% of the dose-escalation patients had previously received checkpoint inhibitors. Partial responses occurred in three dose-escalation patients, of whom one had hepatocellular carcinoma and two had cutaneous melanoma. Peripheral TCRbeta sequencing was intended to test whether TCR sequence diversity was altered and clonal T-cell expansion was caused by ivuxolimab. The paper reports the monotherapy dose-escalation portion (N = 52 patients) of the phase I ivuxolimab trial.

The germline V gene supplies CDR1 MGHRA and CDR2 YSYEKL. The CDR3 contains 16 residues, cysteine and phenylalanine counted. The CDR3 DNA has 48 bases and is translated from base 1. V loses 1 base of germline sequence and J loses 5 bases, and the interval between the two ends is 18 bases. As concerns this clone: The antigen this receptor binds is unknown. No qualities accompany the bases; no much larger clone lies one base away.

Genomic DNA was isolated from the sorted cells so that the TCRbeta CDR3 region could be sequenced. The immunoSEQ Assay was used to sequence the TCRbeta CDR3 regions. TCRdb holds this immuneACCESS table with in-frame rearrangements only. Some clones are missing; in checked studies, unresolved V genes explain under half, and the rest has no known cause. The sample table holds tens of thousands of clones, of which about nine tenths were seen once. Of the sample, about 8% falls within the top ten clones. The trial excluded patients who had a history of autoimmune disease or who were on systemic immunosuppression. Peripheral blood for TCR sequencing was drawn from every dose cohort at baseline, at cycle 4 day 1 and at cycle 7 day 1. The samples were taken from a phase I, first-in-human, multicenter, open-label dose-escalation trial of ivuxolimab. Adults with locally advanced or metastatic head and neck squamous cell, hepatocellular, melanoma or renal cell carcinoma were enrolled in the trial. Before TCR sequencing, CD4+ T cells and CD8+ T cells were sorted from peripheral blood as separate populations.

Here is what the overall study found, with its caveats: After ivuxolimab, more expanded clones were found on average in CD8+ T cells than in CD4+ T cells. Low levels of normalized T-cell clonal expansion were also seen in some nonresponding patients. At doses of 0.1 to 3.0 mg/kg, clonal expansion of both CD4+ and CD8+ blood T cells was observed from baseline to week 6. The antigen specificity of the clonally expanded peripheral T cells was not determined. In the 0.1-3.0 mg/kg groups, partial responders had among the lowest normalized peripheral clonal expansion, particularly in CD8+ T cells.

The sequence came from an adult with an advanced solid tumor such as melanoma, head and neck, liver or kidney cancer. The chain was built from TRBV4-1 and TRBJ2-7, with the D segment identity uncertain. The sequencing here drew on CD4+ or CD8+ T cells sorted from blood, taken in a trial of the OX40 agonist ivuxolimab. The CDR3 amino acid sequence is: CASSQASTRVANEQYF. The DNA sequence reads TGCGCCAGCAGCCAAGCCTCGACGAGAGTCGCCAACGAGCAGTACTTC.